These T cell receptor beta chains were read from a single sample in a study of cytomegalovirus exposure and HLA in healthy donors. The protocol was immunoSEQ multiplex PCR, while the TCRdb copy is restricted to in-frame clones and leaves out a portion. The sample records 130,000 to 150,000 clones, 86% being singletons. Sequences were obtained from PBMCs. These receptors came from a young man in good health and CMV-seronegative. Both conserved end residues are trimmed from each CDR3. D genes are given only for firm matches. Only part of the rows carry a size: once, few, many, or a class if the clone is expanded.

v_call	d_call	clone_size	cdr3_length	cdr3_aa
TRBV7-8	.	once	10	ASSPASDEQF
TRBV2	.	.	14	ASRTGTTYSNQPQH
TRBV19	.	.	13	ASTLGDTMNTEAF
TRBV5-1	.	.	12	ASSVDSPNEKLF
TRBV5-1	.	.	12	ASSLFQEVGELF
TRBV6-5	.	.	12	ASSYLSGDYEQY
TRBV6-5	TRBD1	once	11	ASSYGQGAEAF
TRBV18	TRBD1	.	12	ASSPTGGSYEQY
TRBV18	.	.	14	ASSRGTGNSNYGYT
TRBV5-1	TRBD1	.	12	ASSLRGGGSPLH